This T cell receptor beta chain was identified during a study of human T cells and chemical hapten exposure. Study-wide context: Mainly, slight library volume differences in the pool made TCR yields vary.

In its sample, this clonotype was seen many times. Its antigen is undetermined. Time point noted: healthy volunteer bleed at 2 weeks. RNA extraction used unfractionated whole blood as the source of total RNA. Germline CDR1 MNHNS, CDR2 SASEGT. V dropped 7 bases and J dropped 1; count of bases not matched to a gene: 9. This CDR3 has 16 residues. The library put unique molecular identifiers onto individual cDNA molecules. Using its own MiXCR run on the RACE reads, TCRdb lists one record per CDR3 protein. The table has about 45,000 distinct CDR3 sequences, roughly 4.2% seen once; the top ten hold under 7%. Study-wide results and caveats: The study found that DPC sensitization did not change TCRs above 1 in 1000 frequency.

The chain recombines TRBV6-1 with TRBJ1-5, with 8 bases that match TRBD1. The sequence came from a human donor in good health. Some clones in this sample may be carry-over from other donors' samples. The sequencing input was whole blood. The DNA of the CDR3 is TGTGCCAGCACCTCCCAGGGGGCGAAAAGCAATCAGCCCCAGCATTTT. The encoded protein is CASTSQGAKSNQPQHF.